One and the same sample provided the 9 T cell receptor beta chains below, sequenced in a study of blood T cells in healthy people across ages. A sample-barcoded 5' primer and a J-beta primer mix were used in a second PCR of roughly 7 to 11 cycles. TCRdb fed the 5' RACE reads into MiXCR, producing one record per CDR3 protein. The sample lists some 890,000 distinct CDR3 sequences; 25% to 35% were seen once. This sample also appeared in a second study, on T cells of mothers and their children.

The specimen was blood. These receptors all come from a woman in her thirties or forties in good health.

This clonotype is a singleton in its sample. The chain joins TRBV20-1 to TRBJ1-2; no reliable D call. V gave up 0 bases and J gave up 4 bases, with 15 bases separating them. Germline loops: CDR1 DFQATT, CDR2 SNEGSKA (reference sequence). The CDR3 contains 15 residues. The CDR3 region has the DNA TGCAGTGCTAGAGAGGTGGCAGGAGTTTCCTATGGCTACACCTTC. Protein product: CSAREVAGVSYGYTF.

This clonotype was counted at least ten times. This chain links TRBV5-6 with TRBJ2-5; a weak D match, TRBD1 (7 bases). The CDR3 is made up of 19 amino acids. In germline, CDR1 is SGHDT, CDR2 YYEEEE. V was pared by 4 bases and J by 2 bases, with 27 bases between. CDR3 region: CASSLRNSQGGGLQETQYF. CDR3 bases: TGTGCCAGCAGCCTACGGAATTCTCAGGGGGGAGGACTGCAAGAGACCCAGTACTTC.

This clonotype has ten or more counts. The chain carries TRBV29-1 and TRBJ1-1, with TRBD1 matching over 8 bases. Germline V gene lookup returns CDR1 SQVTM and CDR2 ANQGSEA. The CDR3 totals 13 residues. With V trimmed by 4 bases and J by 5 bases, 6 bases remained unmatched. The CDR3 DNA reads as TGCAGCGTTGCAGGGGGCGGAATTACTGAAGCTTTCTTT. As protein: CSVAGGGITEAFF.

This clonotype is a singleton in its sample. The chain employs TRBV4-1 and TRBJ2-4; D call uncertain. TRBJ2-7 explains the end of the DNA better; the J call may be wrong. Germline V gives CDR1 MGHRA, CDR2 YSYEKL. This CDR3 comprises 14 residues. This CDR3 reads CASSLSGARNEQYF. The CDR3 bases are TGCGCCAGCAGCTTGAGTGGCGCTCGGAACGAGCAGTACTTC.

This clonotype came up a few times. The chain couples TRBV9 to TRBJ2-1, with TRBD1 matching 9 bases. The CDR3 covers 15 residues. The V gene's germline CDR1 is SGDLS and CDR2 YYNGEE. Trimming at V came to 2 bases and at J to 6 bases, leaving 6 bases not matched to a gene. The CDR3 here is CASSVVGQGPNEQFF. CDR3 bases: TGTGCCAGCAGCGTGGTGGGACAGGGTCCCAATGAGCAGTTCTTC.

The V call is TRBV4-3, the J call TRBJ1-1; D is perhaps TRBD1 (5 bases). V gave up 6 bases and J gave up 3 bases, with 11 bases separating them. CDR3 size: 13 residues. Per germline, CDR1 LGHNA and CDR2 YSLEER. The CDR3 DNA reads as TGCGCCAGCAGACTCCAGGGATACACTGAAGCTTTCTTT. This translates into CASRLQGYTEAFF.

Turning to this clonotype: At one boundary the junction diverges from the germline segment, which might be a read error. This chain connects TRBV20-1 to TRBJ1-5; D is uncertain. Germline V gives CDR1 DFQATT, CDR2 SNEGSKA (reference sequence). The length of the CDR3 is 12 residues. The CDR3 nucleotides are TGCAGGGCTAGTGACCTCAATCAGCCCCAGCATTTT. Amino acid sequence: CRASDLNQPQHF.

This clonotype turned up a few times. The CDR3 bases are TGTGCCAGCAGCGTAGGAGGAGGGGATCTCTATGAGCAGTTCTTC. It is translated as CASSVGGGDLYEQFF. The chain carries TRBV9 and TRBJ2-1; maybe TRBD2 (6 bases). Germline CDR1 SGDLS, CDR2 YYNGEE. The CDR3 consists of 15 residues. V was shortened by 0 bases and J by 8 bases, with 15 bases between the two germline ends.

The chain has TRBV14 and TRBJ2-2, with D perhaps given as TRBD1 or TRBD2 (6 bases each). Trimming shortened V by 4 bases and J by 4 bases, and 16 bases separated the two germline ends. The CDR3 spans 16 residues. CDR1 and CDR2 from the germline V gene are SGHDN and FVKESK. As DNA, the CDR3 is TGTGCCAGCAGCCGAGAAGGGGGGCGCGTCACCGGGGAGCTGTTTTTT. Its protein product is CASSREGGRVTGELFF.